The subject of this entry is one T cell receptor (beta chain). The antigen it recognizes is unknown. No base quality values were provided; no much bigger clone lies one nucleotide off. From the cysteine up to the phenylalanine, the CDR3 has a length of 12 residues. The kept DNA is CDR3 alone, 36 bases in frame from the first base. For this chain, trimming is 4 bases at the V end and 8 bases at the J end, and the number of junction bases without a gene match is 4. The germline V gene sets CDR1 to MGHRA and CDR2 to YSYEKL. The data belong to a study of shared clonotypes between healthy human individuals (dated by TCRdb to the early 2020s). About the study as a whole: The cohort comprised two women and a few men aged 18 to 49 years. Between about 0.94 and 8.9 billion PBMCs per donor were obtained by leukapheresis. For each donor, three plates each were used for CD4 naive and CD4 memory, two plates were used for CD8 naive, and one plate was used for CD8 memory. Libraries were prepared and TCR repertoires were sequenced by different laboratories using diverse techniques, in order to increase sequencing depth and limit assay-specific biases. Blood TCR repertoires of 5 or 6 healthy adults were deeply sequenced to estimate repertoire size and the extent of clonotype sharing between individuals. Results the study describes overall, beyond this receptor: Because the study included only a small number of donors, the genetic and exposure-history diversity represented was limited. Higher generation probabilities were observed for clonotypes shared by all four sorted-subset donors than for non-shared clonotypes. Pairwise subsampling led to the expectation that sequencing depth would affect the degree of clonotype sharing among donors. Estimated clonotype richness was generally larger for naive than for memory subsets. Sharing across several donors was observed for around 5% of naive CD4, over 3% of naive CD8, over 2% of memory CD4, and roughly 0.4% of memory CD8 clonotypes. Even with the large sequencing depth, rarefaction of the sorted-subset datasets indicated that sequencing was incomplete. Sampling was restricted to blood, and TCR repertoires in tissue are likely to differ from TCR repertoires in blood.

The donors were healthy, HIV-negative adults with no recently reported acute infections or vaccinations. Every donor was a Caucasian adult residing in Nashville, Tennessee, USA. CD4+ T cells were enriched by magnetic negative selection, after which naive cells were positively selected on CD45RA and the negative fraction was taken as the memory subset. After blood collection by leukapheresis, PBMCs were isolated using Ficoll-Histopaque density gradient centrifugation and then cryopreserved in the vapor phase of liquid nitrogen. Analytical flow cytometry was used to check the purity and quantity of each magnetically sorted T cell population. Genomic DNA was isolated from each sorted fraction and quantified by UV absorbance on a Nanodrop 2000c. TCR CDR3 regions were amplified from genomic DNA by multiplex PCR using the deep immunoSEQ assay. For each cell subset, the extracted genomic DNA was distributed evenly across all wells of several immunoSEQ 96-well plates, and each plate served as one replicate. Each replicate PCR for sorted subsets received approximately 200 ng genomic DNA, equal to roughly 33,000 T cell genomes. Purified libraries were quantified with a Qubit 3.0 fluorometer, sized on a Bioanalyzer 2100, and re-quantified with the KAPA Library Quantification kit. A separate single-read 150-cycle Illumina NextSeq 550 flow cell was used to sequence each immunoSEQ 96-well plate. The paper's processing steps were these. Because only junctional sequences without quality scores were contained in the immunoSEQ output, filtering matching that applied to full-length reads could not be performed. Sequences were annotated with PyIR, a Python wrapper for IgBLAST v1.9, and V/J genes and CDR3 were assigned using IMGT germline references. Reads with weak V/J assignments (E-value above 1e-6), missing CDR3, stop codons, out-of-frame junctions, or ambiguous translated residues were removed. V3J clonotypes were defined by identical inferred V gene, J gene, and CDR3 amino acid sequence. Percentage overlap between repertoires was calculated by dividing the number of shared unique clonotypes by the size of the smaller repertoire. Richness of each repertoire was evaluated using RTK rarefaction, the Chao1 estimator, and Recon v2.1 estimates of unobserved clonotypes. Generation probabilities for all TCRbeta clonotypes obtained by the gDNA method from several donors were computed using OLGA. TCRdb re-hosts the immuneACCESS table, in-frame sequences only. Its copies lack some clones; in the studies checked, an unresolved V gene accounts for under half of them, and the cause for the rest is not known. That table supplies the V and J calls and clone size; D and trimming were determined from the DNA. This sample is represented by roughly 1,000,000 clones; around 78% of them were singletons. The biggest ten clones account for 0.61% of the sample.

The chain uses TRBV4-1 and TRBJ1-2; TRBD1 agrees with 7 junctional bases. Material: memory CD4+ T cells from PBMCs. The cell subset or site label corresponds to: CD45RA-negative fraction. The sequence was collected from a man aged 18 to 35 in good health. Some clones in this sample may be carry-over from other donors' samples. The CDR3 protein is CASSLGQSGYTF. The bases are TGCGCCAGCAGCCTGGGACAGTCGGGCTACACCTTC.